This T cell receptor beta chain was sequenced for a study of OX40 agonist ivuxolimab in advanced cancers. Study-level background: Ivuxolimab was a fully human IgG2 agonistic monoclonal antibody targeting the costimulatory receptor OX40 (CD134). A male proportion of 82.7% and a mean age of approximately 62 years, ranging from about 23 to 79, were recorded for the dose-escalation cohort. Intravenous ivuxolimab was administered to patients every 2 weeks at six dose levels: 0.01, 0.1, 0.3, 1.5, 3 and 10 mg/kg. The purpose of peripheral TCRbeta sequencing was to test whether ivuxolimab changed TCR sequence diversity and led to clonal T-cell expansion. Patients were allowed to have had prior anti-PD-1, anti-PD-L1 or anti-CTLA-4 therapy, and approximately 43% of the dose-escalation patients had previously received checkpoint inhibitors. Among the approximately 50 dose-escalation patients, roughly 20 had hepatocellular carcinoma, roughly 15 melanoma, 9 renal cell carcinoma and 9 head and neck cancer. The paper covers the monotherapy dose-escalation part of the phase I ivuxolimab trial, which included N of about 56 patients. Partial responses occurred in three dose-escalation patients: two with cutaneous melanoma and one with hepatocellular carcinoma. What the research found in general, with its limitations: Antigen specificity was not determined for the clonally expanded peripheral T cells. Low levels of normalized T-cell clonal expansion were also shown by some nonresponding patients. At doses of 0.1 to 3.0 mg/kg, clonal expansion of both CD4+ and CD8+ blood T cells was observed from baseline to week 6. In partial responders in the 0.1-3.0 mg/kg groups, normalized peripheral clonal expansion was found to be among the lowest, especially among CD8+ T cells. After ivuxolimab, CD8+ T cells had more expanded clones than CD4+ T cells on average.

CDR3 length: 13 amino acids, cysteine to phenylalanine. The read is trimmed to its CDR3 DNA, 39 bases read in frame from base 1. The germline V gene sets CDR1 to SGHNT and CDR2 to YENEEA. V is reduced by 0 bases and J by 8 bases, leaving a spacing of 8 bases between them. Patients with autoimmune disease history or receiving systemic immunosuppression were excluded from the trial. Peripheral blood for TCR sequencing was drawn from every dose cohort at baseline, at cycle 4 day 1 and at cycle 7 day 1. Samples came from an open-label, multicenter, first-in-human phase I dose-escalation trial of ivuxolimab. Adults with locally advanced or metastatic melanoma, renal cell carcinoma, hepatocellular carcinoma or head and neck squamous cell carcinoma were enrolled in the trial. Before TCR sequencing, CD4+ T cells and CD8+ T cells from peripheral blood were sorted into separate populations. For sequencing of the TCRbeta CDR3 region, genomic DNA was extracted from the sorted cells. The immunoSEQ Assay was used to sequence the TCRbeta CDR3 regions. The source is immuneACCESS, and TCRdb retained only in-frame sequences with V and J called. Part of the clones is not carried over; for the studies checked, unresolved V genes explain less than half of this, and the remainder is unexplained. Across this sample there are 48,000 or so clones, with around 85% seen only once. Together, the top ten hold roughly 1.1% of the sample.

As for this clone: Its cognate antigen has yet to be identified. Base qualities were left out, and no much larger clone turns up one base away.

The sequence derives from an adult with an advanced solid tumor such as melanoma, head and neck, liver or kidney cancer. The chain is assembled from TRBV11-3 and TRBJ1-3; no D segment can be confidently identified. Sequencing used CD4+ or CD8+ T cells sorted from blood, obtained in a trial of the OX40 agonist ivuxolimab. The DNA sequence is given as TGTGCCAGCAGCTTAGATCGGAGCGACACCATATATTTT. Translated, this is CASSLDRSDTIYF.